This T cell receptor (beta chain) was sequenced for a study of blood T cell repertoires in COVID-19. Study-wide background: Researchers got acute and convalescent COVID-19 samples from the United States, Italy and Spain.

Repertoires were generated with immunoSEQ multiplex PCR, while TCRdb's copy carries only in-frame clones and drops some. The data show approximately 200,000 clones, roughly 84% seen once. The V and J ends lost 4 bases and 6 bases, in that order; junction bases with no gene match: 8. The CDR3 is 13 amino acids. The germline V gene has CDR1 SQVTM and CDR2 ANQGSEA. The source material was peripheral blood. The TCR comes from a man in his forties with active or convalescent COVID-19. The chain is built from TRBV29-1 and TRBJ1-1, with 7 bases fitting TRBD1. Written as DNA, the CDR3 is TGCAGCGTTGGAGCAGGGGGATCGGCTGAAGCTTTCTTT. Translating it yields CSVGAGGSAEAFF.